The rows below give T cell receptor beta chains drawn from one sample of a study of T cell responses to AZD1222 COVID-19 vaccine. Only in-frame clones appear in the TCRdb table, and some are missing; sequencing was by immunoSEQ multiplex PCR. This sample has about 78,000 clones, with 88% found just once. Specimen: peripheral blood, collected on day 0 of MenACWY control vaccination. Receptor source: an adult in good health. Both conserved end residues are trimmed from each CDR3.

TRBJ1-4,TRBV2,ASSDLRGPRGEKLF
TRBJ2-4,TRBV5-4,ASSSTVFEGFGNIQY
TRBJ1-1,TRBV2,ASGDRARAF
TRBJ1-2,TRBV19,ATTRTTGSHGYT
TRBJ2-7,TRBV6-5,ASSYPRNRGLGEQY
TRBJ1-2,TRBV11-3,ASSPGFGVSGYT
TRBJ2-6,TRBV5-1,ASSLGYGANVLT
TRBJ2-7,TRBV6-5,ASSRDYPYEQY
TRBJ1-2,TRBV9,ASSVDSLGYGYT
TRBJ1-2,TRBV5-1,ASSPGTQAQSYGYT
TRBJ1-5,TRBV2,ASRARQGVQPQH
TRBJ2-7,TRBV10-3,AISDPGLASEQY
TRBJ2-2,TRBV29-1,SVGQGLTGELF
TRBJ1-2,TRBV2,ASVRDYGYT
TRBJ2-7,TRBV11-2,ASSLRLSYEQY
TRBJ2-1,TRBV7-9,ASSSSPGQGNNEQF
TRBJ2-7,TRBV6-1,ASSEASPSGSEQY
TRBJ1-6,TRBV19,ASSMGQGYNSPLH
TRBJ2-6,TRBV6-2/TRBV6-3,ASSSLDRAGANVLT
TRBJ2-2,TRBV5-8,ASSWGVRDGNTGELF
TRBJ2-2,TRBV11-2,ASSLGGQTNTGELF
TRBJ2-6,TRBV7-3,ASSLTGANVLT
TRBJ2-1,TRBV7-8,ASSLAVSRDEQF
TRBJ2-7,TRBV5-8,ASSPPWGDASSYEQY
TRBJ1-2,TRBV21-1,ASSKAGFGSYGYT
TRBJ2-2,TRBV3-1/TRBV3-2,ASSLTPRGGELF
TRBJ1-2,TRBV7-2,ASSYRGLEDGYT
TRBJ2-5,TRBV18,ASSPTTGTQETQY
TRBJ1-5,TRBV7-6,ASSLGQDGQPQH
TRBJ2-6,TRBV5-1,ASNSGAISGANVLT
TRBJ1-4,TRBV11-2,ASSLGYGEKLF
TRBJ2-7,TRBV18,ASSQTGGYEQY
TRBJ1-2,TRBV4-3,ASSQDLNYGYT
TRBJ2-4,TRBV24-1,ATSDPYREIRDRLAKNIQY
TRBJ1-6,TRBV19,ASTEGWQSPLH
TRBJ2-1,TRBV5-5,ASSLMDRGLNEQF